This T cell receptor (beta chain) is drawn from a study of CD8+ T cells in alopecia areata. In each case, RNA was isolated and then reverse transcribed into cDNA as the sequencing template. The method was immunoSEQ multiplex PCR; TCRdb's version includes in-frame clones alone and lacks a portion of them. The data contain approximately 150,000 clones, roughly 60% of them singletons. Concerning this clone: Its target is not known.

This CDR3 comprises 14 residues. Trimming shortened V by 7 bases and J by 2 bases, and 15 bases separated the two germline ends. Germline assignment: CDR1 LNHNV and CDR2 YYDKDF (reference sequence). General observations from the study: Clonality in lesional scalp, especially alopecia totalis/universalis, exceeded that of normal scalp.

The sequenced sample consisted of CD4+ T cells sorted from blood. This sequence originates from a human donor in good health. This rearrangement joins TRBV15 to TRBJ2-7, with TRBD1 as a possible D gene (5 bases). CDR3 sequence reads: CATTKSGNPYEQYF. The CDR3 coding sequence is TGTGCCACCACGAAGTCAGGGAATCCCTACGAGCAGTACTTC.